The rows below give T cell receptor beta chains drawn from one sample of a study of post-analysis software for immune sequencing data. TCRdb called the PCR reads again in MiXCR, with one record for every CDR3 protein. The repertoire holds about 540,000 distinct CDR3 sequences, with around 36% as singletons. The source material was blood. The receptors come from a girl under 18 with multiple sclerosis. CDR3s include the opening cysteine and the closing phenylalanine or tryptophan. The D gene is left open where the match is weak. Clone size is not always given. Where it is, it says once, few, many or a class for expanded clones.

j_call | d_call | v_call | clone_size | cdr3_nt | cdr3_aa
TRBJ2-5 | - | TRBV20-1 | few | TGCAGTGCTAGAGACACCCCGGGGATGGAGACCCAGTACTTC | CSARDTPGMETQYF
TRBJ1-5 | - | TRBV20-1 | many | TGCAGTGCTAGCCCCAACAGGATGGGAAATCAGCCCCAGCATTTT | CSASPNRMGNQPQHF
TRBJ1-2 | - | TRBV5-1 | few | TGCGCCAGCAGGGACGTACAGGGCGTCTATGGCTACACCTTC | CASRDVQGVYGYTF
TRBJ2-3 | - | TRBV7-9 | - | TGTGCCAGCAGCCAGATGGGGCTTTCGGATACGCAGTATTTT | CASSQMGLSDTQYF
TRBJ1-4 | - | TRBV12-3/TRBV12-4 | - | TGTGCCAGCAGCCCCCGGGAAAAACGGTTTTTT | CASSPREKRFF
TRBJ2-3 | - | TRBV10-3 | - | TGTGCCATCAGCGCAGGTCTCTCTAGCACAGATACGCAGTATTTT | CAISAGLSSTDTQYF
TRBJ2-3 | - | TRBV4-2 | - | TGTGCCTGCAGCCAGGGGGGGATGACAGATACGCAGTATTTT | CACSQGGMTDTQYF
TRBJ2-7 | - | TRBV2 | - | TGTGCCAGCAGGCCTCAATCCTACGAGCAGTACTTC | CASRPQSYEQYF
TRBJ2-2 | - | TRBV24-1 | - | TGTGCCACCAGTGATTTTTGGGGGTCCGCGAACACCGGGGAGCTGTTTTTT | CATSDFWGSANTGELFF
TRBJ2-7 | - | TRBV20-1 | few | TGCAGTGCTAAGAAACCCACAGGGACGTCTTACTACGAGCAGTACTTC | CSAKKPTGTSYYEQYF
TRBJ1-4 | - | TRBV4-1 | - | TGCGCCAGCAGCCAAGGGCCAGCAGAAAAACTGTTTTTT | CASSQGPAEKLFF
TRBJ1-1 | TRBD1 | TRBV5-1 | - | TGCGCCAGCAGCCACCGACAGGGGGCGATCACTGAAGCTTTCTTT | CASSHRQGAITEAFF
TRBJ1-5 | TRBD1 | TRBV6-1 | - | TGTGCCAGCAGTGCCTCGGGACAGGGGAGCAATCAGCCCCAGCATTTT | CASSASGQGSNQPQHF
TRBJ1-4 | - | TRBV4-1 | few | TGCGCCAGCAGCCAAGTATTCTCTTCCTCAGGAGAAAAACTGTTTTTT | CASSQVFSSSGEKLFF
TRBJ2-3 | TRBD2 | TRBV27 | - | TGTGCCAGCGGAAACGCTAGCGGGGGGGCCGCAGATACGCAGTATTTT | CASGNASGGAADTQYF
TRBJ1-2 | - | TRBV20-1 | few | TGCAGTGCCCCCCAACCGGGACCTTCCTATGGCTACACCTTC | CSAPQPGPSYGYTF
TRBJ2-3 | - | TRBV29-1 | few | TGCAGCGTTGAAGGGCCGACACAGGGTCCCACAGATACGCAGTATTTT | CSVEGPTQGPTDTQYF
TRBJ1-5 | TRBD1 | TRBV7-2 | - | TGTGCCAGCAGCTTAGGGACAGGCCCGGTGGGACATCAGCCCCAGCATTTT | CASSLGTGPVGHQPQHF
TRBJ2-7 | - | TRBV15 | - | TGTGCCACCAGCAGAGCCCGGGACGGCTCCTACGAGCAGTACTTC | CATSRARDGSYEQYF
TRBJ2-5 | - | TRBV11-1 | - | TGTGCCAGCAGCGCCCGGACGAAGGGTATAGAGACCCAGTACTTC | CASSARTKGIETQYF
TRBJ2-7 | - | TRBV10-2 | few | TGCGCCAGCAGTCGGGGTCGGACAGCCGCCTACGAGCAGTACTTC | CASSRGRTAAYEQYF
TRBJ2-3 | - | TRBV6-5 | many | TGTGCCAGCAGTCCTTGGACCAACCGAAATACGCAGTATTTT | CASSPWTNRNTQYF
TRBJ2-3 | - | TRBV25-1 | few | TGTGCCAGCAGTGACCCGGGACCGCTTACGCAGTATTTT | CASSDPGPLTQYF
TRBJ1-1 | - | TRBV20-1 | - | TGCAGTGCCCCGGGGGCGGGGAACACTGAAGCTTTCTTT | CSAPGAGNTEAFF
TRBJ2-3 | TRBD1 | TRBV27 | - | TGTGCCAGCAGTGACAGGGGATCTTTAGATACGCAGTATTTT | CASSDRGSLDTQYF
TRBJ1-2 | - | TRBV7-9 | - | TGTGCCAGCAGCTTAGCGCTAGGAACCCTTAACTATGGCTACACCTTC | CASSLALGTLNYGYTF
TRBJ2-7 | TRBD2 | TRBV12-5 | - | TGTGCTAGTGGTTTGGTACTAAAAGCGGGGGGGTCCTACGAGCAGTACTTC | CASGLVLKAGGSYEQYF
TRBJ2-5 | - | TRBV3-1 | few | TGTGCCAGCAGCCAAGATTACCGAGAGACCCAGTACTTC | CASSQDYRETQYF
TRBJ2-7 | - | TRBV10-2 | few | TGCGCCACTTGGGACACCAGCTACGAGCAGTACTTC | CATWDTSYEQYF
TRBJ1-2 | - | TRBV3-1 | few | TGTGCCAGCAGCCAAATGCCGAAGGGGAGTGGCTACACCTTC | CASSQMPKGSGYTF
TRBJ2-7 | TRBD2 | TRBV5-1 | - | TGCGCCAGCAGCTTCGGGACTAGGTCCCCCTACGAGCAGTACTTC | CASSFGTRSPYEQYF
TRBJ2-1 | - | TRBV7-2 | once | TGTGCCAGCAGCTTCCTGGGGGGACTTGAAGAGACCCAGTTCTTC | CASSFLGGLEETQFF
TRBJ2-1 | TRBD2 | TRBV2 | - | TGTGCCAGCACGAGAGCGGGGGTCGCCAACAATGAGCAGTTCTTC | CASTRAGVANNEQFF
TRBJ2-5 | - | TRBV12-1 | few | TGTGCCAGCAGCTTTGCTGCAAGGGCGAGCGAGAACCAAGAGACCCAGTACTTC | CASSFAARASENQETQYF
TRBJ2-5 | TRBD2 | TRBV5-1 | - | TGCGCCAGCGGGCCATCTAGCGGACTACAAGAGACCCAGTACTTC | CASGPSSGLQETQYF
TRBJ2-3 | - | TRBV7-3 | few | TGTGCCAGCACCCTTAGAGGCGGTGGGAGGCCGAGGGTGCTAGATACGCAGTATTTT | CASTLRGGGRPRVLDTQYF
TRBJ2-7 | TRBD1 | TRBV20-1 | few | TGCAGTTTCTTCCAGACAGGGGGAAAAGAGCAGTACTTC | CSFFQTGGKEQYF
TRBJ2-6 | - | TRBV13 | - | TGTGCCAGCAGCCCGGGACTGCCAATCTCTGGGGCCAACGTCCTGACTTTC | CASSPGLPISGANVLTF
TRBJ1-1 | TRBD1 | TRBV10-3 | - | TGTGCCATCAGTGAGGGGACAGCGAACACTGAAGCTTTCTTT | CAISEGTANTEAFF
TRBJ1-1 | - | TRBV10-3 | - | TGTGCCATTGGGGAGATGAACACTGAAGCTTTCTTT | CAIGEMNTEAFF